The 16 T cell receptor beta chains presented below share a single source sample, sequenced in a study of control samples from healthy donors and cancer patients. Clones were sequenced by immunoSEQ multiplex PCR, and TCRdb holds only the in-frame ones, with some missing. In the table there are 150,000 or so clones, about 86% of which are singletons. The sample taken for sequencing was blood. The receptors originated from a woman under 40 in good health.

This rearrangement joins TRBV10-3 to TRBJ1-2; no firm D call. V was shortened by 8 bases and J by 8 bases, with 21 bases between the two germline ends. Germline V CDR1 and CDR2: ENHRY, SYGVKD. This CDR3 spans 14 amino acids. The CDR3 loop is CAISMGREVDGYTF. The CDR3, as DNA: TGTGCCATCTCCATGGGGAGAGAGGTAGACGGCTACACCTTC.

The CDR3 coding sequence is TGTGCCAGCAGTTCGGGGGCGCAGAACTATGGCTACACCTTC. It codes for CASSSGAQNYGYTF. The chain carries TRBV28 and TRBJ1-2; the D gene is possibly TRBD1 (6 bases). Trimming stripped 4 bases from V and 2 bases from J, with 11 bases between. CDR1 MDHEN and CDR2 SYDVKM come from the germline V gene. The CDR3 is 14 amino acids.

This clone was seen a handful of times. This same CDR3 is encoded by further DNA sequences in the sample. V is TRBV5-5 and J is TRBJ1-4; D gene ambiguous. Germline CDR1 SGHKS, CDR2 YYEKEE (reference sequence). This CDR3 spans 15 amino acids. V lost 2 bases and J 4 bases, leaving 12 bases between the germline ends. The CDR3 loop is CASSFSGQINEKLFF. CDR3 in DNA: TGTGCCAGCAGCTTCTCCGGTCAGATTAATGAAAAACTGTTTTTT.

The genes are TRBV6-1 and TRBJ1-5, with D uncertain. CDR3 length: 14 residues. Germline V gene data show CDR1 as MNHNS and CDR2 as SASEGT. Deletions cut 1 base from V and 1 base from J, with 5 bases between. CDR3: CASSEGQSNQPQHF. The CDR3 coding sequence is TGTGCCAGCAGTGAAGGGCAGAGCAATCAGCCCCAGCATTTT.

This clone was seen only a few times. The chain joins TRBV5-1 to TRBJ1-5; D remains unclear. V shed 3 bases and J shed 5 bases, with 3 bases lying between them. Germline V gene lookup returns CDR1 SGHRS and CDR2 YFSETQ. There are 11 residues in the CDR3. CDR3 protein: CASSSDQPQHF. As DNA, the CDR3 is TGCGCCAGCAGCTCTGATCAGCCCCAGCATTTT.

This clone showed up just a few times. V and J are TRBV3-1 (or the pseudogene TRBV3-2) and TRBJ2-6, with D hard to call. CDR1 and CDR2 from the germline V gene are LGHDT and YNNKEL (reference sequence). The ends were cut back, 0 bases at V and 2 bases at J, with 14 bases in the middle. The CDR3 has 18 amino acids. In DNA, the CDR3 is TGTGCCAGCAGCCAAGAGGCCTATCCAAGAACTGGGGCCAACGTCCTGACTTTC. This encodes CASSQEAYPRTGANVLTF.

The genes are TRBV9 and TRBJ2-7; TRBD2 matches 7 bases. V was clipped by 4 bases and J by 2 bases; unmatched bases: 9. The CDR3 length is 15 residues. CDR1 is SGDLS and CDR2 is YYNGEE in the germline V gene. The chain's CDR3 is CASSLLSGFTYEQYF. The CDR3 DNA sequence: TGTGCCAGCAGCCTACTTAGCGGGTTTACCTACGAGCAGTACTTC. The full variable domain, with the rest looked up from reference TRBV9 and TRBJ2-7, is DSGVTQTPKHLITATGQRVTLRCSPRSGDLSVYWYQQSLDQGLQFLIQYYNGEERAKGNILERFSAQQFPDLHSELNLSSLELGDSALYFCASSLLSGFTYEQYFGPGTRLTVT.

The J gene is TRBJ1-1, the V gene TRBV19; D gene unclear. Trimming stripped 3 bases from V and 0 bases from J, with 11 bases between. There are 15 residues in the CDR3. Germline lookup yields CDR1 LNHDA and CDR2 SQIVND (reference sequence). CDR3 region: CASSIRAKMNTEAFF. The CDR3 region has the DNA TGTGCCAGTAGTATTCGGGCGAAAATGAACACTGAAGCTTTCTTT.

CDR3 bases: TGTGCCAGCAGTGAGGTTGTCGGGACAGGGGGGACCGAGCAGTACTTC. This encodes CASSEVVGTGGTEQYF. The chain combines TRBV6-1 with TRBJ2-7, with 11 bases lining up with TRBD1. The ends lost 3 bases at V and 6 bases at J; junction bases unmatched: 10. This CDR3 has 16 residues. Per the germline V gene, CDR1 is MNHNS and CDR2 is SASEGT.

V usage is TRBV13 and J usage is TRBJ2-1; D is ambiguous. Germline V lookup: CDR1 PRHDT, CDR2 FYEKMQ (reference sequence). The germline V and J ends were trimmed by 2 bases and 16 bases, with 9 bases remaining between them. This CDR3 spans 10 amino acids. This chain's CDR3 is CASSLTDVFF. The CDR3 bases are TGTGCCAGCAGCTTAACCGATGTATTCTTC.

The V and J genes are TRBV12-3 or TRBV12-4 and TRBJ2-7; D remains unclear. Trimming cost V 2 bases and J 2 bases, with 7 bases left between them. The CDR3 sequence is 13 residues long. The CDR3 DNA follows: TGTGCCAGCAGTTTAAGTCAGCCCTACGAGCAGTACTTC. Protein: CASSLSQPYEQYF.

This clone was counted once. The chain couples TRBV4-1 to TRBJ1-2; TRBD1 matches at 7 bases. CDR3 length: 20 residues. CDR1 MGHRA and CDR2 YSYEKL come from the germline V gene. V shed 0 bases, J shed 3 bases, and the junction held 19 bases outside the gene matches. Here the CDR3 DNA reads TGCGCCAGCAGCCAAGATTTTGGTAGTCGGAACACAGGGGAGGACTATGGCTACACCTTC. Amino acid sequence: CASSQDFGSRNTGEDYGYTF.

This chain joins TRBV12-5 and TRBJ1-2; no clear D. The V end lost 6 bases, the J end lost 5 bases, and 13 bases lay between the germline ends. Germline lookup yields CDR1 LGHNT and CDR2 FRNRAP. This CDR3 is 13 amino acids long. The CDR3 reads CASGRDRRYGYTF. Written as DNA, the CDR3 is TGTGCTAGTGGCCGCGACCGCCGTTATGGCTACACCTTC.

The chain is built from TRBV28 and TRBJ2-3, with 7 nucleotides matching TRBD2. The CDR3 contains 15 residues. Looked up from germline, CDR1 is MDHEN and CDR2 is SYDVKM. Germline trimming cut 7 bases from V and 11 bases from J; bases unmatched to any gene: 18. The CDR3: CASTWGQGGLVRQYF. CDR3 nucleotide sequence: TGTGCCAGCACCTGGGGCCAGGGAGGGTTAGTTAGGCAGTATTTT. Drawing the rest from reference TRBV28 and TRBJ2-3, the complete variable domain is DVKVTQSSRYLVKRTGEKVFLECVQDMDHENMFWYRQDPGLGLRLIYFSYDVKMKEKGDIPEGYSVSREKKERFSLILESASTNQTSMYLCASTWGQGGLVRQYFGPGTRLTVL.

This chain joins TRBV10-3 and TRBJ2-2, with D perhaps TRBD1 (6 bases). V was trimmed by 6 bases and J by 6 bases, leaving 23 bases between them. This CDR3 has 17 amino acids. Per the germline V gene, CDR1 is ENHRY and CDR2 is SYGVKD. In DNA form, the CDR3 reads TGTGCCATCAGCGACCGTTTAGGGGGTCGTATCTCCGGGGAGCTGTTTTTT. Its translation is CAISDRLGGRISGELFF.

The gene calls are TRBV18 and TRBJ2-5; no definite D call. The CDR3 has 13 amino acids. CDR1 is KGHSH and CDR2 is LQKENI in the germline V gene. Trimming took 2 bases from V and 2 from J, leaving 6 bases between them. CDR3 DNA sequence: TGTGCCAGCTCACCAAATCCACAAGAGACCCAGTACTTC. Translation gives CASSPNPQETQYF.